A selection of T cell receptor beta chains follows, all from one sample in a study of blood T cell repertoires in COVID-19. The data were produced by immunoSEQ multiplex PCR, yet TCRdb's version contains in-frame clones alone and is incomplete. The sample records around 94,000 clones, about 78% being singletons. The source material was peripheral blood. These receptors came from a man between 60 and 75 years old with active or convalescent COVID-19. CDR3s include the opening cysteine and the closing phenylalanine or tryptophan. The D gene is left open where the match is weak. Clone size appears in some rows only: once, few, many, or a class for an expanded clone.

D gene: TRBD1
J gene: TRBJ1-6
V gene: TRBV6-6
clone size: NA
CDR3 protein: CASSYGTGGVNSPLHF
CDR3 DNA: TGTGCCAGCAGTTACGGGACAGGGGGCGTCAATTCACCCCTCCACTTT

D gene: NA
J gene: TRBJ2-4
V gene: TRBV15
clone size: NA
CDR3 protein: CATSYPAKNIQYF
CDR3 DNA: TGTGCCACCAGCTATCCCGCCAAAAACATTCAGTACTTC

D gene: NA
J gene: TRBJ2-3
V gene: TRBV5-1
clone size: NA
CDR3 protein: CASSLQGGTDTQYF
CDR3 DNA: TGCGCCAGCAGCTTGCAAGGAGGCACAGATACGCAGTATTTT

D gene: TRBD1
J gene: TRBJ1-1
V gene: TRBV7-9
clone size: NA
CDR3 protein: CASSETGQNTEAFF
CDR3 DNA: TGTGCCAGCAGCGAGACAGGGCAGAACACTGAAGCTTTCTTT

D gene: NA
J gene: TRBJ2-5
V gene: TRBV11-3
clone size: NA
CDR3 protein: CASSLEGNTGETQYF
CDR3 DNA: TGTGCCAGCAGCTTAGAGGGTAACACCGGGGAGACCCAGTACTTC

D gene: NA
J gene: TRBJ1-5
V gene: TRBV28
clone size: NA
CDR3 protein: CASRGGNQPQHF
CDR3 DNA: TGTGCCAGTCGGGGGGGCAATCAGCCCCAGCATTTT

D gene: NA
J gene: TRBJ1-2
V gene: TRBV7-9
clone size: NA
CDR3 protein: CASSRVPRSGYTF
CDR3 DNA: TGTGCCAGCAGTCGGGTCCCAAGGAGCGGCTACACCTTC

D gene: NA
J gene: TRBJ1-5
V gene: TRBV2
clone size: NA
CDR3 protein: CASRPGVSNQPQHF
CDR3 DNA: TGTGCCAGCAGGCCCGGGGTTAGCAATCAGCCCCAGCATTTT

D gene: NA
J gene: TRBJ1-1
V gene: TRBV10-3
clone size: NA
CDR3 protein: CAISQVENTEAFF
CDR3 DNA: TGTGCCATCAGTCAGGTTGAGAACACTGAAGCTTTCTTT

D gene: NA
J gene: TRBJ1-2
V gene: TRBV12-3/TRBV12-4
clone size: NA
CDR3 protein: CASSSPGFYGYTF
CDR3 DNA: TGTGCCAGCAGCTCCCCGGGTTTCTATGGCTACACCTTC

D gene: TRBD1
J gene: TRBJ2-2
V gene: TRBV6-5
clone size: NA
CDR3 protein: CASSLRDRGPGELFF
CDR3 DNA: TGTGCCAGCAGTCTCAGGGACAGGGGTCCCGGGGAGCTGTTTTTT

D gene: TRBD2
J gene: TRBJ2-3
V gene: TRBV9
clone size: NA
CDR3 protein: CASSVRISRAGGPLSTDTQYF
CDR3 DNA: TGTGCCAGCAGCGTAAGGATTTCACGAGCGGGAGGGCCTCTGAGCACAGATACGCAGTATTTT

D gene: TRBD1
J gene: TRBJ2-2
V gene: TRBV25-1
clone size: NA
CDR3 protein: CASSPRTGSTGELFF
CDR3 DNA: TGTGCCAGCAGTCCAAGGACAGGGTCCACCGGGGAGCTGTTTTTT

D gene: TRBD1
J gene: TRBJ1-3
V gene: TRBV9
clone size: few
CDR3 protein: CASSSGQISGNTIYF
CDR3 DNA: TGTGCCAGCAGTTCGGGACAGATATCTGGAAACACCATATATTTT

D gene: TRBD1
J gene: TRBJ1-4
V gene: TRBV14
clone size: NA
CDR3 protein: CASSQPGTGNEKLFF
CDR3 DNA: TGTGCCAGCAGCCAGCCCGGGACAGGCAATGAAAAACTGTTTTTT

D gene: TRBD2
J gene: TRBJ2-1
V gene: TRBV7-2
clone size: few
CDR3 protein: CASSLGLAGSSEQFF
CDR3 DNA: TGTGCCAGCAGCTTAGGGCTAGCGGGATCCAGTGAGCAGTTCTTC

D gene: TRBD1
J gene: TRBJ1-5
V gene: TRBV5-4
clone size: NA
CDR3 protein: CASSPGQGGNQPQHF
CDR3 DNA: TGTGCCAGCAGCCCGGGACAGGGTGGGAATCAGCCCCAGCATTTT

D gene: NA
J gene: TRBJ2-2
V gene: TRBV9
clone size: NA
CDR3 protein: CASSVAQPEGGTGELFF
CDR3 DNA: TGTGCCAGCAGCGTAGCCCAACCCGAGGGTGGCACCGGGGAGCTGTTTTTT

D gene: NA
J gene: TRBJ2-5
V gene: TRBV30
clone size: NA
CDR3 protein: CAWSVLTARSGETQYF
CDR3 DNA: TGTGCCTGGAGTGTACTGACGGCTAGGAGTGGGGAGACCCAGTACTTC

D gene: TRBD2
J gene: TRBJ2-3
V gene: TRBV28
clone size: NA
CDR3 protein: CASSEVAGSTDTQYF
CDR3 DNA: TGTGCCAGCAGCGAAGTAGCGGGGTCCACAGATACGCAGTATTTT

D gene: NA
J gene: TRBJ1-1
V gene: TRBV30
clone size: NA
CDR3 protein: CAYSARGEAFF
CDR3 DNA: TGTGCCTACTCAGCTAGGGGTGAAGCTTTCTTT

D gene: NA
J gene: TRBJ1-1
V gene: TRBV6-5
clone size: NA
CDR3 protein: CASSYSVITGKAFF
CDR3 DNA: TGTGCCAGCAGTTACTCGGTGATTACAGGGAAAGCTTTCTTT

D gene: NA
J gene: TRBJ1-2
V gene: TRBV5-8
clone size: NA
CDR3 protein: CASSLQGYGYTF
CDR3 DNA: TGTGCCAGCAGCTTACAGGGATATGGCTACACCTTC

D gene: TRBD1
J gene: TRBJ1-1
V gene: TRBV7-8
clone size: NA
CDR3 protein: CASRPDRGRFTEAFF
CDR3 DNA: TGTGCCAGCAGACCGGACAGGGGGCGATTCACTGAAGCTTTCTTT

D gene: TRBD1
J gene: TRBJ1-4
V gene: TRBV4-2
clone size: NA
CDR3 protein: CASSQDIGGQGSNEKLFF
CDR3 DNA: TGTGCCAGCAGCCAAGATATAGGGGGACAGGGGTCTAATGAAAAACTGTTTTTT

D gene: NA
J gene: TRBJ1-5
V gene: TRBV7-8
clone size: NA
CDR3 protein: CASSFGLNQPQHF
CDR3 DNA: TGTGCCAGCAGCTTTGGACTCAATCAGCCCCAGCATTTT

D gene: NA
J gene: TRBJ1-2
V gene: TRBV5-6
clone size: once
CDR3 protein: CASSLSRGGYTF
CDR3 DNA: TGTGCCAGCAGCTTGTCCCGGGGTGGCTACACCTTC

D gene: TRBD1
J gene: TRBJ1-2
V gene: TRBV5-1
clone size: NA
CDR3 protein: CASSPGQGHYGYTF
CDR3 DNA: TGCGCCAGCAGCCCGGGACAGGGCCACTATGGCTACACCTTC

D gene: TRBD2
J gene: TRBJ2-3
V gene: TRBV9
clone size: NA
CDR3 protein: CASSVGLAVQDTQYF
CDR3 DNA: TGTGCCAGCAGCGTAGGACTAGCGGTCCAGGATACGCAGTATTTT

D gene: TRBD1
J gene: TRBJ2-7
V gene: TRBV11-3
clone size: NA
CDR3 protein: CASSSQGAPYEQYF
CDR3 DNA: TGTGCCAGCAGCTCACAGGGGGCACCCTACGAGCAGTACTTC

D gene: TRBD2
J gene: TRBJ2-1
V gene: TRBV24-1
clone size: NA
CDR3 protein: CATSESSGRPYNEQFF
CDR3 DNA: TGTGCCACCAGTGAAAGTAGCGGGAGGCCTTACAATGAGCAGTTCTTC

D gene: NA
J gene: TRBJ2-7
V gene: TRBV6-1
clone size: NA
CDR3 protein: CASSEAWTGSYEQYF
CDR3 DNA: TGTGCCAGCAGTGAAGCGTGGACGGGATCCTACGAGCAGTACTTC

D gene: TRBD1
J gene: TRBJ1-4
V gene: TRBV11-2
clone size: NA
CDR3 protein: CASSLGWGTGTLFF
CDR3 DNA: TGTGCCAGCAGCTTAGGTTGGGGGACAGGGACTCTGTTTTTT

D gene: NA
J gene: TRBJ2-7
V gene: TRBV21-1
clone size: NA
CDR3 protein: CASSQRKVLAGGNSYEQYF
CDR3 DNA: TGTGCCAGCAGCCAAAGGAAGGTGCTAGCGGGAGGGAACTCCTACGAGCAGTACTTC

D gene: NA
J gene: TRBJ2-2
V gene: TRBV7-2
clone size: NA
CDR3 protein: CASSLGGRGWTGELFF
CDR3 DNA: TGTGCCAGCAGCTTAGGGGGACGGGGGTGGACCGGGGAGCTGTTTTTT

D gene: TRBD2
J gene: TRBJ2-7
V gene: TRBV5-1
clone size: NA
CDR3 protein: CASSLGLAEYSYEQYF
CDR3 DNA: TGCGCCAGCAGCTTGGGACTAGCGGAATACTCCTACGAGCAGTACTTC

D gene: TRBD1
J gene: TRBJ1-2
V gene: TRBV30
clone size: NA
CDR3 protein: CAWTKGTGAWDGYTF
CDR3 DNA: TGTGCCTGGACAAAGGGGACAGGGGCATGGGATGGCTACACCTTC

D gene: NA
J gene: TRBJ1-4
V gene: TRBV11-1
clone size: NA
CDR3 protein: CASSPGLNEKLFF
CDR3 DNA: TGTGCCAGCAGCCCGGGACTTAATGAAAAACTGTTTTTT

D gene: NA
J gene: TRBJ1-2
V gene: TRBV6-2/TRBV6-3
clone size: NA
CDR3 protein: CASSYPTVPLGYTF
CDR3 DNA: TGTGCCAGCAGTTACCCGACAGTTCCGCTTGGCTACACCTTC

D gene: NA
J gene: TRBJ2-2
V gene: TRBV30
clone size: NA
CDR3 protein: CAWSSGSRAGELFF
CDR3 DNA: TGTGCCTGGAGTAGCGGCAGTAGGGCCGGGGAGCTGTTTTTT

D gene: NA
J gene: TRBJ1-1
V gene: TRBV20-1
clone size: NA
CDR3 protein: CSAKGDTEAFF
CDR3 DNA: TGCAGTGCCAAGGGGGACACTGAAGCTTTCTTT

D gene: TRBD1
J gene: TRBJ2-5
V gene: TRBV6-1
clone size: NA
CDR3 protein: CASSEGQGAETQYF
CDR3 DNA: TGTGCCAGCAGTGAAGGACAGGGGGCTGAGACCCAGTACTTC

D gene: NA
J gene: TRBJ2-1
V gene: TRBV28
clone size: NA
CDR3 protein: CASTKRDLVYNEQFF
CDR3 DNA: TGTGCCAGCACCAAAAGGGACTTGGTCTACAATGAGCAGTTCTTC

D gene: NA
J gene: TRBJ2-7
V gene: TRBV18
clone size: once
CDR3 protein: CASSRPTEQQYF
CDR3 DNA: TGTGCCAGCTCACGGCCGACAGAACAGCAGTACTTC

D gene: NA
J gene: TRBJ1-2
V gene: TRBV18
clone size: NA
CDR3 protein: CASSTGAGQLANYGYTF
CDR3 DNA: TGTGCCAGCTCAACTGGGGCAGGCCAGTTAGCTAACTATGGCTACACCTTC

D gene: TRBD2
J gene: TRBJ2-3
V gene: TRBV29-1
clone size: NA
CDR3 protein: CSVGRTSGKDTQYF
CDR3 DNA: TGCAGCGTTGGGCGGACTAGCGGGAAAGATACGCAGTATTTT

D gene: TRBD1
J gene: TRBJ2-7
V gene: TRBV18
clone size: NA
CDR3 protein: CASSLLGSGGSYEQYF
CDR3 DNA: TGTGCCAGCTCACTCTTAGGGTCAGGGGGATCCTACGAGCAGTACTTC

D gene: NA
J gene: TRBJ2-1
V gene: TRBV19
clone size: NA
CDR3 protein: CASSIRQDNEQFF
CDR3 DNA: TGTGCCAGTAGTATCCGACAGGACAATGAGCAGTTCTTC

D gene: NA
J gene: TRBJ2-3
V gene: TRBV4-1
clone size: few
CDR3 protein: CASSRVSGNTGTDTQYF
CDR3 DNA: TGCGCCAGCAGCCGGGTTAGCGGTAATACGGGCACAGATACGCAGTATTTT

D gene: TRBD2
J gene: TRBJ2-1
V gene: TRBV5-1
clone size: NA
CDR3 protein: CASSLDELAGVNEQFF
CDR3 DNA: TGCGCCAGCAGCTTGGACGAACTAGCGGGAGTCAATGAGCAGTTCTTC

D gene: TRBD2
J gene: TRBJ2-1
V gene: TRBV10-3
clone size: NA
CDR3 protein: CAIRERDAYNEQFF
CDR3 DNA: TGTGCCATTCGAGAGCGGGATGCATACAATGAGCAGTTCTTC

D gene: NA
J gene: TRBJ2-7
V gene: TRBV5-1
clone size: NA
CDR3 protein: CASSSGQTYEQYF
CDR3 DNA: TGCGCCAGCAGCTCAGGACAGACCTACGAGCAGTACTTC

D gene: NA
J gene: TRBJ2-2
V gene: TRBV2
clone size: NA
CDR3 protein: CASSGRQGRDTGELFF
CDR3 DNA: TGTGCCAGCAGTGGAAGACAGGGGAGGGACACCGGGGAGCTGTTTTTT

D gene: NA
J gene: TRBJ2-7
V gene: TRBV11-2
clone size: NA
CDR3 protein: CASSLAGVIYEQYF
CDR3 DNA: TGTGCCAGCAGCTTGGCAGGGGTAATATACGAGCAGTACTTC

D gene: TRBD1
J gene: TRBJ1-1
V gene: TRBV29-1
clone size: NA
CDR3 protein: CSVEGQTEAFF
CDR3 DNA: TGCAGCGTTGAGGGACAGACTGAAGCTTTCTTT